A single TCR beta chain is shown here with its context. Its antigen is as yet unknown. These data originate in a study of long-term antiretroviral therapy in people with HIV. CDR3 length: 15 residues. CDR1 is SGHDT and CDR2 is YYEEEE in the germline V gene. Trimming removed 4 bases from V and 5 bases from J; junction bases left unmatched: 5. Study results and caveats: Blood, drawn from about 2003 to 2018, may reflect older ART regimens. Clonal populations expanded prior to ART predominated within the repertoire at all time points.

Researchers report immunoSEQ v3.0 was run at survey level. Repertoires were generated with immunoSEQ multiplex PCR, while TCRdb's copy carries only in-frame clones and drops some. The sample includes fewer than 2,000 clones, around 88% of them seen just once. The sequence was obtained from a woman aged 45-60 years with HIV. Sequences were derived from unsorted PBMCs, sampled 0.7 years after starting antiretroviral therapy. The V and J genes are TRBV5-6 and TRBJ1-5; 11 nucleotides match TRBD1. The CDR3 nucleotides read TGTGCCAGCAGCATCGGGGGACAGGGGGATCAGCCCCAGCATTTT. Amino acid sequence: CASSIGGQGDQPQHF.